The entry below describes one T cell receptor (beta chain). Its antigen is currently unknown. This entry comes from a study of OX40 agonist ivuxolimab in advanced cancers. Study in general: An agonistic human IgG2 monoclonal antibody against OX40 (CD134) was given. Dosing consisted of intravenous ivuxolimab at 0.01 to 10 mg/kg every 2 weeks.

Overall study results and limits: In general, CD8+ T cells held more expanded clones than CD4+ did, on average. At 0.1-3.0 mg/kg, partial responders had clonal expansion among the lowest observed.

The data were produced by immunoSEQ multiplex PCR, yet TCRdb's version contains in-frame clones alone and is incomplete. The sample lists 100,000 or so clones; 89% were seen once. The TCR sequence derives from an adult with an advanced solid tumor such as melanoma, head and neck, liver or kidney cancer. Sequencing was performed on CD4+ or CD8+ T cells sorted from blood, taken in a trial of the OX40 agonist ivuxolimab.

The CDR3 DNA follows: TGTGCCAGCGCTCAATACCTTGGACAGGCCAATGGCTACACCTTC. It codes for CASAQYLGQANGYTF. V is TRBV6-5 and J is TRBJ1-2, with 7 positions matching TRBD1. From germline, CDR1 is MNHEY and CDR2 SVGAGI. V trimming: 8 bases; J trimming: 6 bases; junction bases outside the gene matches: 15. CDR3 size: 15 residues.